The 32 T cell receptor beta chains given below trace back to one sample, sequenced in a study of cytomegalovirus exposure and HLA in healthy donors. PCR primers comprised 60 Vbeta and 13 Jbeta primers. Assay used: immunoSEQ multiplex PCR; TCRdb lists only in-frame clones, some missing. This sample has some 200,000 clones; about 80% occur once, and the top ten carry approximately 2%. Material for sequencing was PBMCs. The receptors come from a woman in her twenties or thirties in good health and CMV-seronegative.

V is TRBV5-1 and J is TRBJ1-3; TRBD1 matches 7 bases. Germline CDR1 is SGHRS and CDR2 is YFSETQ. This CDR3 region has 16 residues. With V trimmed by 0 bases and J by 3 bases, 6 bases remained unmatched. In DNA, the CDR3 is TGCGCCAGCAGCTTGGCGCCACAGGGGATTGGAAACACCATATATTTT. Protein: CASSLAPQGIGNTIYF.

The J gene is TRBJ2-6, the V gene TRBV6-6; D gene ambiguous. Germline lookup yields CDR1 MNHNY and CDR2 SVGAGI (reference sequence). The CDR3 covers 12 residues. Trimming pared 8 bases from V and 4 bases from J, leaving 6 bases between. The CDR3 loop reads CASQLGANVLTF. The DNA for the CDR3 is TGTGCCAGCCAACTCGGGGCCAACGTCCTGACTTTC.

This clone was recorded a few times. This chain joins TRBV5-6 and TRBJ2-3; the match to TRBD2 covers 7 bases. J lost 1 base, V lost 2 bases, and 1 base had no gene match. The CDR3 has 14 residues. Per the germline V gene, CDR1 is SGHDT and CDR2 is YYEEEE. DNA of the CDR3: TGTGCCAGCAGCTTTACTAGCGGCACAGATACGCAGTATTTT. Translating it yields CASSFTSGTDTQYF.

This clone was counted a single time. The chain couples TRBV7-2 to TRBJ1-4, with D perhaps TRBD1 (6 bases). The CDR3 covers 13 residues. Germline V gene data show CDR1 as SGHTA and CDR2 as FQGNSA. Trimming removed 5 bases at V and 8 bases at J, with 12 bases between. CDR3 amino acids: CASSPGGGEKLFF. The CDR3 DNA follows: TGTGCCAGCAGCCCGGGCGGGGGCGAAAAACTGTTTTTT.

The chain couples TRBV7-6 to TRBJ2-5; 7 positions match TRBD1. This CDR3 is 16 amino acids long. The germline V gene has CDR1 SGHVS and CDR2 FNYEAQ. Trimming cost V 5 bases and J 1 base; bases outside gene matches: 10. The CDR3 DNA is TGTGCCAGCAGCGGATGGGACAGCCGGGCCCAAGAGACCCAGTACTTC. Protein sequence: CASSGWDSRAQETQYF. Looking up the rest from reference TRBV7-6 and TRBJ2-5 gives the full variable domain: GAGVSQSPRYKVTKRGQDVALRCDPISGHVSLYWYRQALGQGPEFLTYFNYEAQQDKSGLPNDRFSAERPEGSISTLTIQRTEQRDSAMYRCASSGWDSRAQETQYFGPGTRLLVL.

The J gene is TRBJ2-2, the V gene TRBV7-2; 12 bases are shared with TRBD1. Germline CDR1 SGHTA, CDR2 FQGNSA. Trimming removed 4 bases from V and 7 bases from J; junction bases left unmatched: 4. This CDR3 is built from 15 residues. The CDR3 DNA follows: TGTGCCAGCAGCTGGGGACAGGGGGCTGACGGGGAGCTGTTTTTT. This sequence encodes CASSWGQGADGELFF.

This clone came up once. The genes are TRBV4-3 and TRBJ2-5; TRBD1 might be the D (6 bases). The J call may be mistaken, given a closer DNA end match to TRBJ2-7. The CDR3 has 13 residues. CDR1 is LGHNA, CDR2 YSLEER, per germline. As DNA, the CDR3 is TGCGCCAGCAGCCAAGATAGGGGGTACGAGCAGTACTTC. This codes for CASSQDRGYEQYF.

DNA for the CDR3: TGTGCCAGCAGTTTTTCCGGGACAGGCCGAAGAGAGACCCAGTACTTC. Protein product: CASSFSGTGRRETQYF. This sequence joins TRBV6-5 and TRBJ2-5, with 8 bases aligning to TRBD1. Germline CDR1 and CDR2: MNHEY and SVGAGI. V lost 4 bases to trimming and J lost 4 bases; unmatched junction nucleotides: 11. There are 16 residues in the CDR3.

The V and J genes are TRBV7-2 and TRBJ1-5; D is undetermined. Trimming pared 2 bases from V and 3 bases from J, leaving 8 bases between. The CDR3 sequence is 14 residues long. Germline values: CDR1 SGHTA, CDR2 FQGNSA. The CDR3 loop reads CASSLSTVNQPQHF. Written as DNA, the CDR3 is TGTGCCAGCAGCTTAAGTACAGTCAATCAGCCCCAGCATTTT.

CDR3 nucleotide sequence: TGTGCCAGCAGCGCAGGGACTAGCGGAAGGGACACAGATACGCAGTATTTT. It translates to CASSAGTSGRDTDTQYF. The chain recombines TRBV9 with TRBJ2-3; 11 bases map to TRBD2. Germline trimming cut 3 bases from V and 2 bases from J; bases unmatched to any gene: 8. CDR1 SGDLS and CDR2 YYNGEE come from the germline V gene. The CDR3 consists of 17 residues.

The V call is TRBV9, the J call TRBJ1-2; D gene uncertain. The CDR3 loop spans 16 amino acids. The V end lost 4 bases, the J end lost 2 bases, and 18 bases lay between the germline ends. Germline CDR1 SGDLS, CDR2 YYNGEE. The CDR3 here is CASSIPKGAINYGYTF. In nucleotides, the CDR3 is TGTGCCAGCAGCATACCCAAAGGAGCTATAAACTATGGCTACACCTTC.

Written as DNA, the CDR3 is TGCGCCAGCAGCTTGGGTATGACAGGGATGCAAGAGACCCAGTACTTC. Its protein is CASSLGMTGMQETQYF. The chain recombines TRBV5-1 with TRBJ2-5, with 7 positions matching TRBD1. Germline loops: CDR1 SGHRS, CDR2 YFSETQ. The V gene end was trimmed by 0 bases and the J gene end by 2 bases; junction bases not matched to a gene: 7. This CDR3 is built from 16 residues.

The chain couples TRBV5-8 to TRBJ2-7, with a tentative D call TRBD2 (5 bases). Germline loops: CDR1 SGHTS, CDR2 YDEGEE. V lost 2 bases and J 4 bases, leaving 13 bases between the germline ends. This CDR3 comprises 14 residues. This CDR3 reads CASSFGTGWYEQYF. The CDR3 DNA reads as TGTGCCAGCAGCTTTGGAACGGGATGGTACGAGCAGTACTTC.

The chain carries TRBV2 and TRBJ2-5; 9 bases agree with TRBD1. The ends lost 4 bases at V and 3 bases at J; junction bases unmatched: 6. This CDR3 comprises 15 residues. Germline V gives CDR1 SNHLY, CDR2 FYNNEI. The CDR3 region is CASSGPGTGKETQYF. In nucleotides, the CDR3 is TGTGCCAGCAGTGGCCCCGGGACAGGGAAAGAGACCCAGTACTTC. Drawing the rest from reference TRBV2 and TRBJ2-5, the complete variable domain is EPEVTQTPSHQVTQMGQEVILRCVPISNHLYFYWYRQILGQKVEFLVSFYNNEISEKSEIFDDQFSVERPDGSNFTLKIRSTKLEDSAMYFCASSGPGTGKETQYFGPGTRLLVL.

The chain links TRBV9 to TRBJ1-3; D remains unclear. In germline, CDR1 is SGDLS, CDR2 YYNGEE. The germline V and J ends were trimmed by 0 bases and 0 bases, with 19 bases remaining between them. The CDR3 contains 19 residues. CDR3 sequence (DNA): TGTGCCAGCAGCGTAGAAGAGTTGGCCAGCTACTACTCTGGAAACACCATATATTTT. Encoded protein: CASSVEELASYYSGNTIYF.

This chain uses TRBV5-1 with TRBJ1-2; D perhaps matches TRBD1 (6 bases). V lost 1 base and J lost 6, with 13 bases in between. This CDR3 has 14 amino acids. CDR1 is SGHRS, CDR2 YFSETQ, per germline. In nucleotides, the CDR3 is TGCGCCAGCAGCTTGCGGGGGGGCGGTGATGGCTACACCTTC. This gives the protein CASSLRGGGDGYTF. The full variable domain, in which reference TRBV5-1 and TRBJ1-2 provide the parts outside the CDR3, is KAGVTQTPRYLIKTRGQQVTLSCSPISGHRSVSWYQQTPGQGLQFLFEYFSETQRNKGNFPGRFSGRQFSNSRSEMNVSTLELGDSALYLCASSLRGGGDGYTFGSGTRLTVV.

In this sample, this clone turned up once. The J gene is TRBJ2-1, the V gene TRBV11-2; weak D call: TRBD2 (6 bases). Germline CDR1 and CDR2: SGHAT and FQNNGV. V shed 1 base and J shed 7 bases, with 14 bases lying between them. CDR3 length: 15 residues. The CDR3 here is CASSLGLATSNEQFF. In nucleotides, the CDR3 is TGTGCCAGCAGCTTAGGGCTAGCGACTTCTAATGAGCAGTTCTTC.

This chain connects TRBV28 to TRBJ1-5, with D maybe TRBD1 (6 bases). Trimming removed 0 bases from V and 0 bases from J, with 18 bases in between. This CDR3 has 19 residues. CDR1 and CDR2 from the germline V gene are MDHEN and SYDVKM. CDR3 nucleotide sequence: TGTGCCAGCAGTTTATGGGGGTTTCGGACAGAGAATAGCAATCAGCCCCAGCATTTT. It codes for CASSLWGFRTENSNQPQHF.

The chain employs TRBV5-6 and TRBJ1-6; a weak D match, TRBD1 (6 bases). This CDR3 has 15 amino acids. Trimming stripped 4 bases from V and 8 bases from J, with 16 bases between. CDR1 and CDR2 from the germline V gene are SGHDT and YYEEEE. The DNA for the CDR3 is TGTGCCAGCAGCACCCGGCCCAGGGGATATTCACCCCTCCACTTT. Its protein product is CASSTRPRGYSPLHF.

The chain couples TRBV9 to TRBJ1-5; the D gene is possibly TRBD1 (5 bases). Trimming left V 0 bases short and J 6 bases short, with 10 bases between. The CDR3 has 14 residues. Germline V CDR1 and CDR2: SGDLS, YYNGEE. The CDR3 nucleotides are TGTGCCAGCAGCGTAGGGGGGGGGACTCAGCCCCAGCATTTT. Amino acid sequence: CASSVGGGTQPQHF.

The J gene is TRBJ2-2, the V gene TRBV9; 8 nucleotides agree with TRBD1. The J segment lost 5 bases and the V segment lost 0 bases, leaving 6 bases of the junction unmatched. CDR1 is SGDLS and CDR2 is YYNGEE in the germline V gene. This CDR3 is 16 amino acids long. The CDR3 nucleotides are TGTGCCAGCAGCGTAGGTGCCAGGGGGCGAACCGGGGAGCTGTTTTTT. It encodes CASSVGARGRTGELFF.

CDR3: CASSIGNRAYEQYF. The CDR3, as DNA: TGTGCCAGTAGTATTGGTAACCGAGCCTACGAGCAGTACTTC. The chain joins TRBV19 to TRBJ2-7; D is unresolved. Germline V lookup: CDR1 LNHDA, CDR2 SQIVND (reference sequence). Deletions cut 3 bases from V and 2 bases from J, with 11 bases between. There are 14 residues in the CDR3.

The genes are TRBV19 and TRBJ2-4; 8 bases are shared with TRBD2. Losses at the gene ends were 4 bases for V and 2 bases for J; bases not matched to a gene: 13. This CDR3 spans 18 amino acids. Germline CDR1 and CDR2: LNHDA and SQIVND (reference sequence). For the CDR3, the DNA is TGTGCCAGTAGTAGTGGAATTCCGGGGGGGACTTCCAAAAACATTCAGTACTTC. It encodes CASSSGIPGGTSKNIQYF.

The chain employs TRBV5-1 and TRBJ2-7; 10 bases are shared with TRBD2. Germline V lookup: CDR1 SGHRS, CDR2 YFSETQ. The V segment lost 0 bases and the J segment 3 bases; nucleotides outside the gene matches: 3. The CDR3 spans 15 residues. CDR3 loop: CASSLVSSGGYEQYF. The CDR3 nucleotides read TGCGCCAGCAGCTTGGTCTCTAGCGGGGGCTACGAGCAGTACTTC.

J is TRBJ2-7 and V is TRBV10-3; TRBD2 aligns across 8 bases. Germline CDR1 reads ENHRY; CDR2 reads SYGVKD. Trimming at V came to 0 bases and at J to 3 bases, leaving 7 bases not matched to a gene. This CDR3 spans 16 amino acids. For the CDR3, the DNA is TGTGCCATCAGTGAGTCCGGGGGGGTAGGGGGCTACGAGCAGTACTTC. It is translated as CAISESGGVGGYEQYF.

This sequence joins TRBV11-1 and TRBJ2-7, with 10 bases identical to TRBD1. CDR3 length equals 14 residues. Unmatched junction bases numbered 1, after V lost 5 bases and J lost 0 bases. Per germline, CDR1 SGHAT and CDR2 FQDESV (reference sequence). The CDR3 DNA is TGTGCCAGCAGCAGGGACAGGGGCTCCTACGAGCAGTACTTC. Translation gives CASSRDRGSYEQYF.

The CDR3 region has the DNA TGCGCCAGCAGCCAAGTTCTGCGGAACACCGGGGAGCTGTTTTTT. Its translation: CASSQVLRNTGELFF. V usage is TRBV4-1 and J usage is TRBJ2-2; D is unclear. CDR3 length: 15 amino acids. Germline values: CDR1 MGHRA, CDR2 YSYEKL. Trimming cost V 1 base and J 1 base, with 7 bases left between them.

This rearrangement joins TRBV27 to TRBJ2-5, with 11 bases lining up with TRBD2. Losses at the gene ends were 4 bases for V and 5 bases for J; bases not matched to a gene: 3. CDR1 MNHEY and CDR2 SMNVEV come from the germline V gene (reference sequence). There are 14 residues in the CDR3. CDR3 nucleotide sequence: TGTGCCAGCAGTTCCAGGACTAGCGGGGAGACCCAGTACTTC. This translates into CASSSRTSGETQYF.

The gene calls are TRBV9 and TRBJ2-7, with D perhaps TRBD2 (7 bases). V lost 3 bases and J lost 5, with 24 bases in between. Germline assignment: CDR1 SGDLS and CDR2 YYNGEE. CDR3 length: 17 residues. CDR3 region: CASSGGGASFEGHEQYF. DNA of the CDR3: TGTGCCAGCAGCGGAGGGGGGGCTTCCTTCGAGGGGCACGAGCAGTACTTC.

This chain uses TRBV5-8 with TRBJ2-4, with D unclear. CDR1 is SGHTS and CDR2 is YDEGEE in the germline V gene. This CDR3 spans 14 amino acids. V gave up 5 bases and J gave up 0 bases, with 9 bases separating them. The CDR3 loop is CASSPQKAKNIQYF. The DNA of the CDR3 is TGTGCCAGCAGTCCTCAGAAAGCCAAAAACATTCAGTACTTC.

The chain employs TRBV15 and TRBJ1-2, with 9 bases identical to TRBD1. Trimming at V came to 4 bases and at J to 8 bases, leaving 8 bases not matched to a gene. There are 14 residues in the CDR3. CDR1 and CDR2 from the germline V gene are LNHNV and YYDKDF (reference sequence). The CDR3 DNA reads as TGTGCCACCAGCAACAGGGGGCGGGCTGGGGGCTACACCTTC. It specifies CATSNRGRAGGYTF. The variable domain in full, with the rest retrieved from reference TRBV15 and TRBJ1-2, is DAMVIQNPRYQVTQFGKPVTLSCSQTLNHNVMYWYQQKSSQAPKLLFHYYDKDFNNEADTPDNFQSRRPNTSFCFLDIRSPGLGDTAMYLCATSNRGRAGGYTFGSGTRLTVV.

The rearrangement links TRBV7-7 to TRBJ2-5; 11 bases are a match to TRBD1. Trimming removed 2 bases from V and 4 bases from J; junction bases left unmatched: 6. Germline V CDR1 and CDR2: SSHAT, FNYEAQ (reference sequence). The CDR3 is 16 residues long. The CDR3 region has the DNA TGTGCCAGCAGCTTATTCCGGGACAGGGGGAGAGAGACCCAGTACTTC. It encodes CASSLFRDRGRETQYF.